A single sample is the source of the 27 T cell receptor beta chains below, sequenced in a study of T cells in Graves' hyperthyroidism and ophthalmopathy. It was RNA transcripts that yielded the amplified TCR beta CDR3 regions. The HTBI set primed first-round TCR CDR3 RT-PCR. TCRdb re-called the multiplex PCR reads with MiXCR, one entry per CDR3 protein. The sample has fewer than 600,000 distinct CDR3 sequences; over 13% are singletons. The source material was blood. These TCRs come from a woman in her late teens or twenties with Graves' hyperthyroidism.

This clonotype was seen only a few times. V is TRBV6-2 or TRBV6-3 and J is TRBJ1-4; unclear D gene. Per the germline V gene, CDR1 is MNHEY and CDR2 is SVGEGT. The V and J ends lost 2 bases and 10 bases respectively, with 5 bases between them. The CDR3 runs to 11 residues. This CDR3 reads CASSYDLKLFF. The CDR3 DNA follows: TGTGCCAGCAGTTACGACCTAAAACTGTTTTTT.

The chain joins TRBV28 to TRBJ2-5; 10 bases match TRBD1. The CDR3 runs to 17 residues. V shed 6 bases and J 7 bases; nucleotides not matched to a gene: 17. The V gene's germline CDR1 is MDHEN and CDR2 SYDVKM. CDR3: CASRLPRGTGERGTQYF. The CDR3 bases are TGTGCCAGCAGACTCCCACGCGGGACAGGGGAGCGCGGGACCCAGTACTTC. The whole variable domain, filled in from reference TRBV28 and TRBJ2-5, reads DVKVTQSSRYLVKRTGEKVFLECVQDMDHENMFWYRQDPGLGLRLIYFSYDVKMKEKGDIPEGYSVSREKKERFSLILESASTNQTSMYLCASRLPRGTGERGTQYFGPGTRLLVL.

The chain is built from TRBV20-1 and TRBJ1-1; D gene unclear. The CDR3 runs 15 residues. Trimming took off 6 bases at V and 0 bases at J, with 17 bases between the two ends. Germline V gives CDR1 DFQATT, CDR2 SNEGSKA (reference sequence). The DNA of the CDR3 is TGCAGTGCCCAGCCCGTTGACTATCTGAACACTGAAGCTTTCTTT. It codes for CSAQPVDYLNTEAFF.

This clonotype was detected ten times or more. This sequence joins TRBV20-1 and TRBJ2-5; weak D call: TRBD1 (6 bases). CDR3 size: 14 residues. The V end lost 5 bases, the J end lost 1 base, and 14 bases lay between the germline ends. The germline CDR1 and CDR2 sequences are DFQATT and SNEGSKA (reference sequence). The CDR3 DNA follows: TGCAGTGCTGGCCAAATGGGGGCCCAAGAGACCCAGTACTTC. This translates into CSAGQMGAQETQYF.

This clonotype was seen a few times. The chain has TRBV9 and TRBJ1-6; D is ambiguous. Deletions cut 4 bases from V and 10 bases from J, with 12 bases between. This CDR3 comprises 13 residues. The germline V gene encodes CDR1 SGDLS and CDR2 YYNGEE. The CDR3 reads CASSPSDESPLHF. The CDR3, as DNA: TGTGCCAGCAGCCCTTCGGACGAATCACCCCTCCACTTT. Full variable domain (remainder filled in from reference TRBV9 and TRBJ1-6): DSGVTQTPKHLITATGQRVTLRCSPRSGDLSVYWYQQSLDQGLQFLIQYYNGEERAKGNILERFSAQQFPDLHSELNLSSLELGDSALYFCASSPSDESPLHFGNGTRLTVT.

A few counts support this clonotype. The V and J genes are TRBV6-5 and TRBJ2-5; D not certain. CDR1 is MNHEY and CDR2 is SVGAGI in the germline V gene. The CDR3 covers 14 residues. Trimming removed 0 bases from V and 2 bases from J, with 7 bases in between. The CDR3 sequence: CASSYSGKQETQYF. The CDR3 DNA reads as TGTGCCAGCAGTTACTCGGGCAAGCAAGAGACCCAGTACTTC.

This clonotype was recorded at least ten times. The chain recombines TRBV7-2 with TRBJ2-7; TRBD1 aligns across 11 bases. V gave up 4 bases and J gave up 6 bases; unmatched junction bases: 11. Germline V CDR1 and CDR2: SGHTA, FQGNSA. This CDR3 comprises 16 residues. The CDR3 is CASSSGQGAISSEQYF. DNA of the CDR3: TGTGCCAGCAGCTCCGGACAGGGGGCTATTTCGAGCGAGCAGTACTTC. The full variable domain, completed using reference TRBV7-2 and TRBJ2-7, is GAGVSQSPSNKVTEKGKDVELRCDPISGHTALYWYRQSLGQGLEFLIYFQGNSAPDKSGLPSDRFSAERTGGSVSTLTIQRTQQEDSAVYLCASSSGQGAISSEQYFGPGTRLTVT.

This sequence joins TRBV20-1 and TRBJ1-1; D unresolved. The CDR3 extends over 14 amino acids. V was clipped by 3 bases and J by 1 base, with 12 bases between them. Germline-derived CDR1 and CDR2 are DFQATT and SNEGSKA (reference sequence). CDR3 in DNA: TGCAGTGCTAGCGTCATCCGACAGAACACTGAAGCTTTCTTT. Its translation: CSASVIRQNTEAFF.

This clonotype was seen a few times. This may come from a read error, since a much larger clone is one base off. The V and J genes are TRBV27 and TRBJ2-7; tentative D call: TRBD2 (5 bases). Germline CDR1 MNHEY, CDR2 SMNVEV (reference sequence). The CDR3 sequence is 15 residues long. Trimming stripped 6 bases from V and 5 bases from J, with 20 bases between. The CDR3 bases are TGTGCCAGCAGAACCACCGGGTCAGGACTGGACGAGCAGTACTTC. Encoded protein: CASRTTGSGLDEQYF.

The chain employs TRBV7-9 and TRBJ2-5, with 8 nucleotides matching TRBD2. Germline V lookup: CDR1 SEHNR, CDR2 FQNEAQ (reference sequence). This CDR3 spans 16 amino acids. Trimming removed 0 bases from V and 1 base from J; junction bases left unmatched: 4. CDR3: CASSLALAEPQETQYF. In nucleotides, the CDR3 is TGTGCCAGCAGCTTAGCACTAGCGGAGCCCCAAGAGACCCAGTACTTC.

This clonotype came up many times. CDR3 protein: CASSTLQGVGRQFF. DNA of the CDR3: TGTGCCAGCAGCACCCTACAGGGAGTTGGTCGGCAGTTCTTC. J is TRBJ2-1 and V is TRBV11-2; D possibly corresponds to TRBD1 (6 bases). The CDR3 runs to 14 residues. Germline V lookup: CDR1 SGHAT, CDR2 FQNNGV. Trimming took 5 bases from V and 12 from J, leaving 20 bases between them.

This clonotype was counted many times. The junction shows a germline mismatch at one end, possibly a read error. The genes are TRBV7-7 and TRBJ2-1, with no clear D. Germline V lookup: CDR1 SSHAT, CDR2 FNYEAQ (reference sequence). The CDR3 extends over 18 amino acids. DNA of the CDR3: TGTGCTAGCAGCTTAGAATTTAGGCCGAGGAGCTCCTACAATGAGCAGTTCTTC. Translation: CASSLEFRPRSSYNEQFF.

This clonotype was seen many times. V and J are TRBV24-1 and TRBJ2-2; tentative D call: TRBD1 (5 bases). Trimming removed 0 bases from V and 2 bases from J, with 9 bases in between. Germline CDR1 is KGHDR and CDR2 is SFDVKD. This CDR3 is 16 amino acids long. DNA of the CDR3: TGTGCCACCAGTGATTTGGGACACTCAAACACCGGGGAGCTGTTTTTT. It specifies CATSDLGHSNTGELFF.

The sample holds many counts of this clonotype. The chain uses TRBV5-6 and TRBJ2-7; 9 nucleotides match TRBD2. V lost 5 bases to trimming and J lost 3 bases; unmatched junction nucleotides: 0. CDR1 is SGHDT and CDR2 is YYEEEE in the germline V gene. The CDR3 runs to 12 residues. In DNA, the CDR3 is TGTGCCAGCAGGACTAGCGGCTACGAGCAGTACGTC. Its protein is CASRTSGYEQYV.

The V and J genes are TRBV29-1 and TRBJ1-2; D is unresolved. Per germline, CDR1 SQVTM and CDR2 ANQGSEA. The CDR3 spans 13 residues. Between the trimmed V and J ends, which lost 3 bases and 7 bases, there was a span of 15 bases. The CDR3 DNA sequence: TGCAGCGTTGATATAGGGCGGGGAATTGGCTACACCTTC. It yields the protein CSVDIGRGIGYTF.

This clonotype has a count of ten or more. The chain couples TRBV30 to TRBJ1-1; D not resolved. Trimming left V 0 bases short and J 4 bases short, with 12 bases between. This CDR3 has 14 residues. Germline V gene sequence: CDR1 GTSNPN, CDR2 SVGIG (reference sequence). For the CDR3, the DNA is TGTGCCTGGAGTGTATCTTCCGTATCCACTGAAGCTTTCTTT. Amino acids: CAWSVSSVSTEAFF.

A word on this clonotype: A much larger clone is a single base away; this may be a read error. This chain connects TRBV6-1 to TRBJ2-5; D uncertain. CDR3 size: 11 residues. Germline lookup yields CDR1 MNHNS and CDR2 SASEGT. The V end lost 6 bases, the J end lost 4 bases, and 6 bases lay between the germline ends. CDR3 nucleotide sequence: TGTGCCAGCAGGGTTCTAGAGACCCAGTACTTC. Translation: CASRVLETQYF.

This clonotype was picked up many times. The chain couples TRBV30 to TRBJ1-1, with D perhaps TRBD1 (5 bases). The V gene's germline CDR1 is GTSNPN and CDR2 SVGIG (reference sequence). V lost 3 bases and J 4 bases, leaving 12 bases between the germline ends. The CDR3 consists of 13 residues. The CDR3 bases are TGTGCCTGGAGCCCCGTGGGGACCACTGAAGCTTTCTTT. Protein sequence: CAWSPVGTTEAFF.

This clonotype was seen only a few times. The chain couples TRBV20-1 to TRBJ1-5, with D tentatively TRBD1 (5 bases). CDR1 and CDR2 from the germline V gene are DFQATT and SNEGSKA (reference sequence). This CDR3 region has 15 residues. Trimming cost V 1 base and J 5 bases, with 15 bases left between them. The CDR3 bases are TGCAGTGCTAGAGGGGCAGGGAACCAAGATCAGCCCCAGCATTTT. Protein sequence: CSARGAGNQDQPQHF.

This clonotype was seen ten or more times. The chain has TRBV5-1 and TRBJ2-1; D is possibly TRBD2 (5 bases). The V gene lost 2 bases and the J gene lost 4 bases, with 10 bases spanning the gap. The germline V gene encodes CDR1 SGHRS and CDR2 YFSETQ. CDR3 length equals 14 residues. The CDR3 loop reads CASSFGLAYNEQFF. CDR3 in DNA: TGCGCCAGCAGCTTCGGACTCGCTTACAATGAGCAGTTCTTC.

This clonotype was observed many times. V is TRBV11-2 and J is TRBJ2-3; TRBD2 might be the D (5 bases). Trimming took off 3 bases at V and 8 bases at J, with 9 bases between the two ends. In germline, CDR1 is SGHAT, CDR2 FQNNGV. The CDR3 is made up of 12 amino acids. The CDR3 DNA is TGTGCCAGCAGCTTTGAGGCGGGTACGCAGTATTTT. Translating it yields CASSFEAGTQYF.

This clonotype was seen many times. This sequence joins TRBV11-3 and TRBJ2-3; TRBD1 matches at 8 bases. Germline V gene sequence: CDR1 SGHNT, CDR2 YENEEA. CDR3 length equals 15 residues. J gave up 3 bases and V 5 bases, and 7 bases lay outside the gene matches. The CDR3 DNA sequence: TGTGCCAGCAGCCCCGGGACAGGAGTGACAGATACGCAGTATTTT. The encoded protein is CASSPGTGVTDTQYF.

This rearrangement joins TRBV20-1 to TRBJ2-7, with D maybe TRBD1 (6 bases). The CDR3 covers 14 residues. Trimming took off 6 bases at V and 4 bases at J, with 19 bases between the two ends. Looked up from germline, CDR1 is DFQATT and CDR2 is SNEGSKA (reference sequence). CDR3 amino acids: CSAEAESGTYEQYF. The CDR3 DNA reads TGCAGTGCAGAGGCTGAGTCTGGGACATACGAGCAGTACTTC.

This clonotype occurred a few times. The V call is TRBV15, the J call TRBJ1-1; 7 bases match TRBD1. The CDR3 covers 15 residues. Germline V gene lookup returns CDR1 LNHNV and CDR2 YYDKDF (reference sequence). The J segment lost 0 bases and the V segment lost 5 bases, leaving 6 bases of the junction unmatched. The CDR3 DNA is TGTGCCACCAGCCGAAGGACAGGAATGAACACTGAAGCTTTCTTT. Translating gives CATSRRTGMNTEAFF.

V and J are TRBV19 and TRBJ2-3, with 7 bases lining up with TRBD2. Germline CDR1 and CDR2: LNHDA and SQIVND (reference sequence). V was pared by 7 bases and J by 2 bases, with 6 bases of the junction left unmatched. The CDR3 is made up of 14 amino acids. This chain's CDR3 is CASKGTSVTDTQYF. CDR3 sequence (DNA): TGTGCCAGTAAGGGAACTAGCGTCACAGATACGCAGTATTTT.

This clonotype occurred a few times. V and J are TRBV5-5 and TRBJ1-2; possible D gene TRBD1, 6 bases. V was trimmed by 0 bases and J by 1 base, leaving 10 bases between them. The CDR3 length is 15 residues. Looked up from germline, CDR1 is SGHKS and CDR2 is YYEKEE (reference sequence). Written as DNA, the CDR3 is TGTGCCAGCAGCTTGGAGGGGGGTAGTAACTATGGCTACACCTTC. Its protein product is CASSLEGGSNYGYTF.

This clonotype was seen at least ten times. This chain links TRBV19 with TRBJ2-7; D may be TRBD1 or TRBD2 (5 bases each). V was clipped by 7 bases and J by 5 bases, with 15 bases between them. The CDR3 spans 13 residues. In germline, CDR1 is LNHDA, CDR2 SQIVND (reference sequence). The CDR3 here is CASTGQGGHEQYF. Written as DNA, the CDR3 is TGTGCCAGTACGGGGCAGGGTGGCCACGAGCAGTACTTC.